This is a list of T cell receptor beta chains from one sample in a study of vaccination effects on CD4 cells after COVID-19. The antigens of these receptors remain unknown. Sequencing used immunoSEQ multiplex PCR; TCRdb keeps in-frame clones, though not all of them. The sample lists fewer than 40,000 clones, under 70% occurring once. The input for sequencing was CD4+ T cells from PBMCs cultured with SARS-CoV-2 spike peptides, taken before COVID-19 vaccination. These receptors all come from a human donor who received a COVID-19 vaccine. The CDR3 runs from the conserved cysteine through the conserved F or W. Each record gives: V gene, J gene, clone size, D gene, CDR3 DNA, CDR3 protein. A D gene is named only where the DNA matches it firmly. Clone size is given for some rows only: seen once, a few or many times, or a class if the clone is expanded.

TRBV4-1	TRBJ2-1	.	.	TGCGCCAGCAGCAAAGCCCTTACAGGGAATGAGCAGTTCTTC	CASSKALTGNEQFF
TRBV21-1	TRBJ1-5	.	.	TGTGCCAGCAGCAATGGGGGATTAAGGGATCAGCCCCAGCATTTT	CASSNGGLRDQPQHF
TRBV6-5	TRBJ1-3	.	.	TGTGCCAGCAGTTACATACCTGGAAACACCATATATTTT	CASSYIPGNTIYF
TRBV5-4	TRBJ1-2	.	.	TGTGCCAGCAGCAACACCCGAGGGGACGGCTACACCTTC	CASSNTRGDGYTF
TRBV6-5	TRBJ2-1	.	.	TGTGCCAGCACCGAAGACTACCAATTCTACAATGAGCAGTTCTTC	CASTEDYQFYNEQFF
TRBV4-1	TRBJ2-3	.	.	TGCGCCAGCAGCCAAGTAGACTTGGTTAGCACAGATACGCAGTATTTT	CASSQVDLVSTDTQYF
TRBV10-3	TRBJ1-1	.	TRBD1	TGTGCCATCAGTGAGTCGATGACAGGGGGCAATAGTAGGACTGAAGCTTTCTTT	CAISESMTGGNSRTEAFF
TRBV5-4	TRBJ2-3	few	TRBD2	TGTGCCAGCAGCGCATTTACGGGAGGGACAGATACGCAGTATTTT	CASSAFTGGTDTQYF
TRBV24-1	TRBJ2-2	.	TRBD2	TGTGCCACCAGTGAGCCGACTAGCGCAGGCACCGGGGAGCTGTTTTTT	CATSEPTSAGTGELFF
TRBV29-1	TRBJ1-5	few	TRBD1	TGCAGCGTGGGACAGCTCAATCAGCCCCAGCATTTT	CSVGQLNQPQHF
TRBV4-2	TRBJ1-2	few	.	TGTGCCAGCAGCCAAGAAGCTACGGTGGGGAACTATGGCTACACCTTC	CASSQEATVGNYGYTF
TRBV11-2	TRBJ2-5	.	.	TGTGCCAGCAGCTCCCCCATGCGGAAAGAGACCCAGTACTTC	CASSSPMRKETQYF
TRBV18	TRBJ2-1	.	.	TGTGCCAGCTCACCTGGGGGGGGCCCCTACAATGAGCAGTTCTTC	CASSPGGGPYNEQFF
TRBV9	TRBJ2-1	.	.	TGTGCCAGCAGCGGTTTAAATGAGCAGTTCTTC	CASSGLNEQFF
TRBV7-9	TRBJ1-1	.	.	TGTGCCAGCAGCCTCGGGCCTCAAGCTTTCTTT	CASSLGPQAFF
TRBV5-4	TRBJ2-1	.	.	TGTGCCAGCAGCTTGGCCGGGCAGGGCAATGAGCAGTTCTTC	CASSLAGQGNEQFF
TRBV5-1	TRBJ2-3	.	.	TGCGCCAGCAGCCCCAGGGAGGGGGGACGAGATACGCAGTATTTT	CASSPREGGRDTQYF
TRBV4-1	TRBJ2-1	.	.	TGCGCCAGCAGCCAAGTCGTATGGATCAATGAGCAGTTCTTC	CASSQVVWINEQFF
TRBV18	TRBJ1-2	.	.	TGTGCCAGCTCACCTACAGGTGTGGACTATGGCTACACCTTC	CASSPTGVDYGYTF
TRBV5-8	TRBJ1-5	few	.	TGTGCCAGCAGCCCATACAATCAGCCCCAGCATTTT	CASSPYNQPQHF
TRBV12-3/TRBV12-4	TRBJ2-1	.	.	TGTGCCAGCAGTTTTGGGGGATACAATGAGCAGTTCTTC	CASSFGGYNEQFF
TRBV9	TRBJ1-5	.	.	TGTGCCAGCAGCGAGGGGGTTCGGAATCAGCCCCAGCATTTT	CASSEGVRNQPQHF
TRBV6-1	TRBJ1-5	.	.	TGTGCCAGCAGTGAAGGTCACCTCGACAATCAGCCCCAGCATTTT	CASSEGHLDNQPQHF
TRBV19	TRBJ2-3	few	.	TGTGCCAGTAGTATAGTCCCAGTCCTCACAGATACGCAGTATTTT	CASSIVPVLTDTQYF
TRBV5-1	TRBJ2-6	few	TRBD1	TGCGCCAGCAGCTTGGGACAGGGGCGCTCTGGGGCCAACGTCCTGACTTTC	CASSLGQGRSGANVLTF
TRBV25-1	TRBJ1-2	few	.	TGTGCCAGCACGACAGACAGCTACACCTTC	CASTTDSYTF
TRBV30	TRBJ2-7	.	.	TGTGCCTGGATGGTCGGAACCTACGAGCAGTACTTC	CAWMVGTYEQYF
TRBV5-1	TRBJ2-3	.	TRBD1	TGCGCCAGCAGCTTGGGACAGGGGTTCACAGATACGCAGTATTTT	CASSLGQGFTDTQYF
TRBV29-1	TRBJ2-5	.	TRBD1	TGCAGCGACGGACAGGGTGGGACCCAGTACTTC	CSDGQGGTQYF
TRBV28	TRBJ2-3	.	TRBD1	TGTGCCAGCAGTGCTGGGGACAGGGGGCTGAACACAGATACGCAGTATTTT	CASSAGDRGLNTDTQYF
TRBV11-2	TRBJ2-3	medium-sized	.	TGTGCCAGCAGCTCTAGCACAGATACGCAGTATTTT	CASSSSTDTQYF
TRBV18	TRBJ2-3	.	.	TGTGCCAGCTCACCGAACAGGGAAGATACGCAGTATTTT	CASSPNREDTQYF
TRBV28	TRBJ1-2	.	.	TGTGCCAGCACCAGGGGTCTTAGGGGCTACACCTTC	CASTRGLRGYTF
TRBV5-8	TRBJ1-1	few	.	TGTGCCAGCAGCTTGGTCACTGAAGCTTTCTTT	CASSLVTEAFF
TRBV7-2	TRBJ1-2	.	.	TGTGCCAGCAAATTAGCCGACGGTGGCTACACCTTC	CASKLADGGYTF
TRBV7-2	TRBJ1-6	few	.	TGTGCCAGCAGCTTAGGTTTCTGGACATCGAATTCACCCCTCCACTTT	CASSLGFWTSNSPLHF
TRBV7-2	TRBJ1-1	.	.	TGTGCCAGCAGCCCGACGCGGGGGAACACTGAAGCTTTCTTT	CASSPTRGNTEAFF
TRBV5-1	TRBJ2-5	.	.	TGCGCCAGCAGCTGGGCCTTTAGGGCCCAAGAGACCCAGTACTTC	CASSWAFRAQETQYF
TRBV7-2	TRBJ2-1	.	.	TGTGCCAGCAGCCCCACTAGTACCAACTCCTACAATGAGCAGTTCTTC	CASSPTSTNSYNEQFF
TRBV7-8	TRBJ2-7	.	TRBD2	TGTGCCAGCAGCTTCACGACTAGCGGGAAAAAGAGCTCCTACGAGCAGTACTTC	CASSFTTSGKKSSYEQYF
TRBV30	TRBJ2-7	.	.	TGTGCCTGCACCGGGACGGGAACCTACGAGCAGTACTTC	CACTGTGTYEQYF
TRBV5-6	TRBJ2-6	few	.	TGTGCCAGCAGCTACTCTGGGGCCAACGTCCTGACTTTC	CASSYSGANVLTF
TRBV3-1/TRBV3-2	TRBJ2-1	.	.	TGTGCCAGCAGCCATTTGTCTGCGGGAATCGGGAATGAGCAGTTCTTC	CASSHLSAGIGNEQFF
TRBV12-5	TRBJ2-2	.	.	TGTGCTAGTGGTTTGGTACAGGGGAACACCGGGGAGCTGTTTTTT	CASGLVQGNTGELFF
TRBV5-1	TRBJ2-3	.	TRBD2	TGCGCCAGCAGCTTGGGTGCTAGCGGGGGGGCCGATACGCAGTATTTT	CASSLGASGGADTQYF